This note documents a single T cell receptor beta chain sequence. This sample was included in a study of blood T cell repertoires in COVID-19. Study context: COVID-19 samples from acute and convalescent phases originated in the United States, Italy and Spain. Sample material is recorded as cDNA or gDNA derived from T cells, B-cell-depleted T cells, or PBMCs.

Authors' processing steps: Quantification of nucleated cells was approximated via reference gene primer amplification. The protocol was immunoSEQ multiplex PCR, while the TCRdb copy is restricted to in-frame clones and leaves out a portion. V, J and clone size reflect that table, while D and trimming were determined from the DNA. The table shows under 250,000 clones, with about 89% occurring only once. Sequencing was done on a sample of peripheral blood. This clonotype was obtained from a middle-aged woman with acute or convalescent COVID-19.

The CDR3 DNA follows: TGTGCCAGCACCACGGGGGGGATAAACACCGGGGAGCTGTTTTTT. It codes for CASTTGGINTGELFF. This rearrangement joins TRBV7-6 to TRBJ2-2, with TRBD2 matching 8 bases. The CDR3 loop spans 15 amino acids. Germline CDR1 SGHVS, CDR2 FNYEAQ. V lost 7 bases and J lost 2; bases outside the gene matches: 6.